This T cell receptor (beta chain) was documented in a study of regulatory T cells in long-lasting Graves disease. General study results and limits: There were preferences for TRBV28, TRBJ1-2 and TRBJ2-5 in persistent disease.

Germline assignment: CDR1 SGHNT and CDR2 YYREEE (reference sequence). CDR3 length: 17 amino acids. V was clipped by 4 bases and J by 8 bases; unmatched bases: 10. Specified time point: persistent/refractory GD, antithyroid drugs over 5 years with positive TRAb. With RNA extracted from PBMCs as input, the TCR library was made. Investigators prepared the TCR beta libraries by applying iRepertoire HTBI primers and Arm-PCR of CDR3 regions. Original handling: Sequenced samples collectively carried 62 TRBV and some 15 TRBJ segments. TCRdb re-derived calls from the multiplex PCR reads in MiXCR, one entry per CDR3 protein. TCRdb's processing, not the study's, gives the V and J calls here. The data hold around 510,000 distinct CDR3 sequences, with less than 25% observed a single time. As for this clonotype: Antigen unknown.

Source: peripheral blood mononuclear cells (PBMCs), taken when the disease was refractory, from a patient treated with antithyroid drugs. This chain connects TRBV5-4 to TRBJ2-1; TRBD2 aligns across 15 bases. This TCR was sampled from a female donor with Graves disease. The DNA for the CDR3 is TGTGCCAGCAGCCTGCGACGGACTAGCGGGAGGGCCGATGAGCAGTTCTTC. This gives the protein CASSLRRTSGRADEQFF.